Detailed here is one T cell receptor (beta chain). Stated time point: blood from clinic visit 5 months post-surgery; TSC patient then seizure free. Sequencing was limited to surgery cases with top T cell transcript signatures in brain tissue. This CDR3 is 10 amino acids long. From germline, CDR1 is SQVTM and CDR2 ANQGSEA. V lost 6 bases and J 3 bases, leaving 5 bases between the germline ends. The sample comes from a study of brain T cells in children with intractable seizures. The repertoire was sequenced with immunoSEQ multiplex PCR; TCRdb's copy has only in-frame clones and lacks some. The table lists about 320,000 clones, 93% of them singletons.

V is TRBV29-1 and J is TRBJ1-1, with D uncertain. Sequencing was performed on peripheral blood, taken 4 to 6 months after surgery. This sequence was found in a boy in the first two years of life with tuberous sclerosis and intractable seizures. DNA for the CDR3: TGCAGCGTAGAGGACACTGAAGCTTTCTTT. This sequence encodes CSVEDTEAFF.